This T cell receptor (beta chain) was identified during a study of T cells in Graves' hyperthyroidism and ophthalmopathy (dated by TCRdb to 2018 to 2020). Study-level background: Peripheral blood samples were taken at initial diagnosis, before any treatment was given. Thyroid tissue and blood T-cell repertoires from more than five Graves' hyperthyroidism patients were also compared in the study. The 90 to 100 discovery patients were randomly split 7:3 into training and test sets. The paper describes TCR Vbeta CDR3 sequencing of 140 or so peripheral blood samples, made up of fewer than 50 ophthalmopathy patients, 70 to 80 hyperthyroidism patients and 17 progressor patients. After blood sampling, hyperthyroidism patients were treated with methimazole at a starting dose of 30 mg daily, and ophthalmopathy patients were treated with high-dose intravenous methylprednisolone. Prospective prediction of ophthalmopathy was tested in an independent validation cohort of 18 to 20 hyperthyroidism patients and some 17 patients who later progressed to ophthalmopathy. TCR V-J signatures able to tell the groups apart were searched for in a discovery cohort of some 100 patients, of whom over 40 had Graves' ophthalmopathy and some 60 had stable Graves' hyperthyroidism.

Graves' hyperthyroidism was defined as stable when no progression to ophthalmopathy occurred over 18 months of follow-up. The hyperthyroidism patients were between 18 and 65 years old and newly diagnosed, with a disease duration of less than 2 months. Any patient with an uncontrolled infection, another autoimmune disease, pregnancy or lactation was excluded. Clinical symptoms, serum thyroxine and TRAb, thyroid ultrasound, and orbital computed tomography formed the basis for the diagnoses. PBMCs were separated from roughly 10 ml of fresh peripheral blood using Ficoll-Paque density gradient centrifugation. Trizol reagent was used to extract total RNA, and RNA quality was then checked on an Agilent 2100 Bioanalyzer. The sample holds a few counts of this clonotype. Its antigen is not yet known. Base qualities are not at hand, and no much larger clone is one base apart. The full study reports these points: Most expanded thyroid clonotypes (frequency above 0.001) were also detected in blood, a finding suggesting that blood repertoires may reflect thyroid immune responses. In validation, progression to ophthalmopathy was predicted by the model with approximately 67% sensitivity and just over 72% specificity, a median of roughly 6.4 months before onset. Sample size was not statistically predetermined, and blinding of investigators to group allocation was not performed. Ophthalmopathy was separated from stable hyperthyroidism by a 13 V-J signature model, with roughly 88% sensitivity and about 81% specificity obtained in cross-validation and 80%/75% obtained in testing.

Amplification of TCR beta CDR3 regions was carried out from RNA transcripts. A first-round RT-PCR of the TCR CDR3 used the HTBI primer set with the Qiagen OneStep RT-PCR kit. Libraries were constructed in a second round of multiplex PCR, after which size selection and purification were carried out. Libraries were sequenced paired-end with 100 bp reads on an Illumina HiSeq2000. For the original study's pipeline: SOAPnuke was used to process the raw data, throwing out any read that contained adapters or uncalled bases, had a mean Phred below 15, or lacked an exact constant-primer or identifier match. COPE v1.2.5 was used to merge high-quality paired reads, and clonotypes were defined as unique nucleotide sequences. MiTCR v1.1 was used to align clonotypes to the IMGT TRBV, TRBD and TRBJ reference segments. The analysis included only V-J combinations with a frequency above 0.0001, which together covered 98% to 99.2% of the repertoires. The TCS score was defined as the ratio of F50 (clonal expansion) to E x V (chaos), calculated using BLOSUM62-based TCRdist between CDR3 peptides within each V-J. Welch's t-statistics and random forest reduced 500 to 650 V-J features to 13, which were used in a naive Bayes classifier (R e1071). TCRdb itself trimmed the public reads at Q25 with fastp, ran MiXCR and retained productive beta chains. A single entry per CDR3 protein holds the most common genes and DNA from its merged rows. These V and J calls are TCRdb output, not the study's own analysis. This sample lists approximately 400,000 distinct CDR3 sequences; roughly 19% were detected once. The top ten constitute 3% to 4% of the sample.

V is pared back by 8 bases and J by 11 bases, with 10 bases lying between the germline termini. The CDR1 and CDR2 encoded by the germline V gene are MGHDK and SYGVNS. Taken from cysteine to phenylalanine, the CDR3 has 10 residues. Only CDR3 DNA is held: 30 bases, read in frame from base 1. Sample: blood. Recombination linked TRBV25-1 to TRBJ1-5; the D segment cannot be called with confidence. The receptor's source is a woman in her late teens or twenties with Graves' hyperthyroidism. The CDR3: CASGHLSQHF. In nucleotides, the sequence is TGTGCCAGCGGGCACTTGTCCCAGCATTTT.